The clone carrying this TCR beta chain turned up a few times. These data originate in a study of CD8+ T cells in alopecia areata. The treatment: oral pan-JAK inhibitor, 5-10 mg twice daily. RNA was extracted and reverse transcribed into cDNA as the sequencing template. Generated by immunoSEQ multiplex PCR, the TCRdb table keeps only in-frame clones and is missing some. The sample lists 110,000 to 150,000 clones; roughly 54% were seen once. The CDR3 spans 13 residues. Trimming shortened V by 1 base and J by 9 bases, and 13 bases separated the two germline ends. CDR1 is SGHAT and CDR2 is FQNNGV in the germline V gene.

The sequences come from CD8+ T cells sorted from blood, collected at week 4, from a patient treated with tofacitinib. This TCR was recovered from a human donor with alopecia areata. The chain has TRBV11-2 and TRBJ2-7; D possibly uses TRBD1 or TRBD2 (5 bases each). The CDR3 nucleotides read TGTGCCAGCAGCTTAGTTCGGGACGAGGGGCAGTACTTC. Translated: CASSLVRDEGQYF.